The clone carrying this T cell receptor beta chain showed up just a few times. The antigen remains unidentified. The authors isolated CD4+ T cells after 9 to 10 days of culture. The V gene's germline CDR1 is SQVTM and CDR2 ANQGSEA. The V gene lost 4 bases and the J gene lost 1 base, with 7 bases spanning the gap. CDR3 length equals 12 residues. These data come from a study of vaccination effects on CD4 cells after COVID-19. Repertoires were generated with immunoSEQ multiplex PCR, while TCRdb's copy carries only in-frame clones and drops some. The sample gives about 74,000 clones, 60% to 80% of which show up once; about 2% is in the top ten.

The sequencing used CD4+ T cells from PBMCs cultured without peptide, collected before COVID-19 vaccination. The receptor comes from a human donor who received a COVID-19 vaccine. This chain uses TRBV29-1 with TRBJ1-1; D remains ambiguous. In DNA form, the CDR3 reads TGCAGCGTTGTCGGCGGGAACACTGAAGCTTTCTTT. This codes for CSVVGGNTEAFF.